This TCR beta chain was recovered during a study of OX40 agonist ivuxolimab in advanced cancers. This CDR3 contains 15 residues. V dropped 4 bases and J dropped 6; count of bases not matched to a gene: 13. Germline CDR1 and CDR2: GTSNPN and SVGIG (reference sequence). The repertoire was sequenced with immunoSEQ multiplex PCR; TCRdb's copy has only in-frame clones and lacks some. The table lists roughly 28,000 clones, 70% to 80% of them singletons. Sample: CD4+ or CD8+ T cells sorted from blood, taken in a trial of the OX40 agonist ivuxolimab. This receptor was identified in an adult with an advanced solid tumor such as melanoma, head and neck, liver or kidney cancer. V is TRBV30 and J is TRBJ2-3; 7 bases map to TRBD2. The CDR3 reads CAWIPGRGLVDTQYF. In nucleotides, the CDR3 is TGTGCCTGGATCCCGGGGCGGGGGTTGGTGGATACGCAGTATTTT.